This T cell receptor beta chain was sequenced during a study of blood T cells in healthy people across ages. This CDR3 has 14 residues. Germline V CDR1 and CDR2: MNHEY, SVGEGT. V lost 6 bases and J 1 base, leaving 12 bases between the germline ends. Sample-barcoded 5' priming and a J-beta primer mix drove a second PCR of roughly 6 to 12 cycles. TCRdb reprocessed the 5' RACE reads via MiXCR and lists one record per CDR3 protein. The table lists hundreds of thousands of distinct CDR3 sequences, roughly 21% of them singletons. This clonotype was seen only a few times. Donors were systemically healthy Caucasian individuals from Russia aged about 6 to 90 years. Total RNA was isolated from each sample in quantities of at least 6 micrograms.

This receptor was taken from a man between 65 and 80 years old in good health. The V gene is TRBV6-2 or TRBV6-3, the J gene TRBJ1-1; the D gene is possibly TRBD1 (6 bases). The specimen was blood. Here the CDR3 DNA reads TGTGCCAGCAGCCGAAGGGGGGGGAACACTGAAGCTTTCTTT. This sequence encodes CASSRRGGNTEAFF.